The sequence of this T cell receptor (beta chain) was determined in a study of siplizumab effects on memory and regulatory T cells. The CDR3 runs 13 residues. The V end was cut by 3 bases, the J end by 3 bases, with 6 bases between. The germline V gene has CDR1 SGHTA and CDR2 FQGTGA. A few donor pairs also had unstimulated CD4+ and CD8+ naive and memory subsets sequenced. This clone was detected only once. No antigen is known for it. Regarding the study as a whole: Sequences that were alloreactive and traceable to unstimulated CD4+ memory cells were significantly reduced by siplizumab.

TCR templates numbering some 100,000 were assayed per sample. The method was immunoSEQ multiplex PCR; TCRdb's version includes in-frame clones alone and lacks a portion of them. Of tens of thousands of clones listed, around 97% are singletons. Input material: naive CD8+ T cells sorted from blood. The chain combines TRBV7-3 with TRBJ2-1; no clear D gene. The clonotype comes from a human donor in good health. CDR3 protein: CASSFGIYNEQFF. The CDR3 nucleotides read TGTGCCAGCAGCTTTGGTATCTACAATGAGCAGTTCTTC. The full variable domain, completed using reference TRBV7-3 and TRBJ2-1, is GAGVSQTPSNKVTEKGKYVELRCDPISGHTALYWYRQSLGQGPEFLIYFQGTGAADDSGLPNDRFFAVRPEGSVSTLKIQRTERGDSAVYLCASSFGIYNEQFFGPGTRLTVL.